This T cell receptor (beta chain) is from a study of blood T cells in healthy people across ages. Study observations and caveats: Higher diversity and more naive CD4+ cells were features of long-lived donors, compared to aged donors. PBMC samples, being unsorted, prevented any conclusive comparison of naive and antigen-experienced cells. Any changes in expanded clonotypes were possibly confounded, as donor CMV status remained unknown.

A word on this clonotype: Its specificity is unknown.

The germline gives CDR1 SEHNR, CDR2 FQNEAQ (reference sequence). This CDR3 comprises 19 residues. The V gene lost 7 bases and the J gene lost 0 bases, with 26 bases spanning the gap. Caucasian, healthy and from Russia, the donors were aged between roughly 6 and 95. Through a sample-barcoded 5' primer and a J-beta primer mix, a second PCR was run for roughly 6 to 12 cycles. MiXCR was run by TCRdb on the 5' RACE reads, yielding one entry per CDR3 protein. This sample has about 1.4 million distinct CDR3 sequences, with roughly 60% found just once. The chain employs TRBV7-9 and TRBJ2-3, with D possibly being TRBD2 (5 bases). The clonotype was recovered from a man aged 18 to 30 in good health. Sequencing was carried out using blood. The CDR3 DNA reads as TGTGCCAGCAACCTAGGGAGTTTTTGGGGAAGAAATAGCACAGATACGCAGTATTTT. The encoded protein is CASNLGSFWGRNSTDTQYF.